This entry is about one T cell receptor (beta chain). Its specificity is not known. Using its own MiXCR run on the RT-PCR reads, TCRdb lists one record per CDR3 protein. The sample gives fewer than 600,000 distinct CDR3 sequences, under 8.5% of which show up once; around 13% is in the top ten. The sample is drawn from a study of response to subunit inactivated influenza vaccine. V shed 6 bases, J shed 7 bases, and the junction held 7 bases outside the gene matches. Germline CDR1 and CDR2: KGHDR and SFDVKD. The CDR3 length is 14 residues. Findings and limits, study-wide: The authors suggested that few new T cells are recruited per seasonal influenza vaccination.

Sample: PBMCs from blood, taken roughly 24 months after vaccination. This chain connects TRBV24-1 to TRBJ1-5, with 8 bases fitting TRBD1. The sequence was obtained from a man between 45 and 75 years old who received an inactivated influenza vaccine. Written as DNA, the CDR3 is TGTGCCACCAGTTCCGGGACAGGACGACAGCCCCAGCATTTT. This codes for CATSSGTGRQPQHF.